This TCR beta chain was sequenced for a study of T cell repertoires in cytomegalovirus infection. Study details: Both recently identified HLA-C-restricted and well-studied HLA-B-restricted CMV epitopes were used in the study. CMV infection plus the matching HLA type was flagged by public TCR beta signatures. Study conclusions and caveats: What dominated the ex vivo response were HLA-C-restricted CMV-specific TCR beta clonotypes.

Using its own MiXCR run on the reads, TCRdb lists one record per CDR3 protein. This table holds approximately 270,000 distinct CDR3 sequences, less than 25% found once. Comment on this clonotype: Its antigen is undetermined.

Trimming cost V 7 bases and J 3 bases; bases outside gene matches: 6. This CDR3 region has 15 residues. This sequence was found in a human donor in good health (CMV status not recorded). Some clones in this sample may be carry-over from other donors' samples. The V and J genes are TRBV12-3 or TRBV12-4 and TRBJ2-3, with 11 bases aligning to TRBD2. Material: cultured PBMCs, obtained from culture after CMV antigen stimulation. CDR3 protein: CASKLLAGATDTQYF. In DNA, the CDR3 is TGTGCCAGCAAACTACTAGCGGGAGCAACAGATACGCAGTATTTT.